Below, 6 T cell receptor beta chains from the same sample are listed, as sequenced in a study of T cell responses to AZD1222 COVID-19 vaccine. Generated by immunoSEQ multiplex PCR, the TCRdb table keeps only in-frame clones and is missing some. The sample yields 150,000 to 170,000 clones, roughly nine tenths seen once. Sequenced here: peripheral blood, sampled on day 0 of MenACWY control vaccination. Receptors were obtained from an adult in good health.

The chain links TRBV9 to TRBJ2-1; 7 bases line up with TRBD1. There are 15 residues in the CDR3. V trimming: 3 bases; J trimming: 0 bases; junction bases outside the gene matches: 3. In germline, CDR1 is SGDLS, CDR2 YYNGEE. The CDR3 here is CASSATGSSYNEQFF. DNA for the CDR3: TGTGCCAGCAGCGCGACAGGGAGCTCCTACAATGAGCAGTTCTTC.

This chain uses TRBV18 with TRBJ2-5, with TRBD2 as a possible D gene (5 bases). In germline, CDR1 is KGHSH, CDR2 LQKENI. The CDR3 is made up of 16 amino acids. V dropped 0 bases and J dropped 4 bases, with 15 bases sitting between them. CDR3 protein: CASSPPSGSVGETQYF. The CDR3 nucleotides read TGTGCCAGCTCACCACCAAGCGGTAGTGTGGGAGAGACCCAGTACTTC.

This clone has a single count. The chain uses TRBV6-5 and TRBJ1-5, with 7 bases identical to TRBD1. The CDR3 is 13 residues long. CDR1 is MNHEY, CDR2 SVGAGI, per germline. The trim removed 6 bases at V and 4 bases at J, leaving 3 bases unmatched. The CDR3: CASRKQGNQPQHF. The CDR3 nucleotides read TGTGCCAGCAGGAAACAGGGGAATCAGCCCCAGCATTTT.

The DNA of the CDR3 is TGTGCCAGCAGCCAAACAGGACGGCCTAACACTGAAGCTTTCTTT. Protein: CASSQTGRPNTEAFF. The rearrangement joins TRBV7-6 to TRBJ1-1; perhaps TRBD1 as D (5 bases). Germline-derived CDR1 and CDR2 are SGHVS and FNYEAQ. The CDR3 is made up of 15 amino acids. The germline V and J ends were trimmed by 5 bases and 2 bases, with 15 bases remaining between them.

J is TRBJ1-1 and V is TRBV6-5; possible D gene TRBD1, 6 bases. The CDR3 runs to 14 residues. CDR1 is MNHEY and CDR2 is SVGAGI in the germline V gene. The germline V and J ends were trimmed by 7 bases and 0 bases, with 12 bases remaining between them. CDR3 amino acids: CASKQGTMNTEAFF. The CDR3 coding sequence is TGTGCCAGCAAGCAGGGGACTATGAACACTGAAGCTTTCTTT.

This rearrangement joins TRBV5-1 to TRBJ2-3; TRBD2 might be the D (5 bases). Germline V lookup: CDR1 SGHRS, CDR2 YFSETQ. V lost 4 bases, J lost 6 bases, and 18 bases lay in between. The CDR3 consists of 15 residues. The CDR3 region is CASSPQRGVADTQYF. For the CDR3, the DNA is TGCGCCAGCAGCCCACAACGGGGTGTAGCGGATACGCAGTATTTT. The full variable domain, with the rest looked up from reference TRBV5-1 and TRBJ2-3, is KAGVTQTPRYLIKTRGQQVTLSCSPISGHRSVSWYQQTPGQGLQFLFEYFSETQRNKGNFPGRFSGRQFSNSRSEMNVSTLELGDSALYLCASSPQRGVADTQYFGPGTRLTVL.